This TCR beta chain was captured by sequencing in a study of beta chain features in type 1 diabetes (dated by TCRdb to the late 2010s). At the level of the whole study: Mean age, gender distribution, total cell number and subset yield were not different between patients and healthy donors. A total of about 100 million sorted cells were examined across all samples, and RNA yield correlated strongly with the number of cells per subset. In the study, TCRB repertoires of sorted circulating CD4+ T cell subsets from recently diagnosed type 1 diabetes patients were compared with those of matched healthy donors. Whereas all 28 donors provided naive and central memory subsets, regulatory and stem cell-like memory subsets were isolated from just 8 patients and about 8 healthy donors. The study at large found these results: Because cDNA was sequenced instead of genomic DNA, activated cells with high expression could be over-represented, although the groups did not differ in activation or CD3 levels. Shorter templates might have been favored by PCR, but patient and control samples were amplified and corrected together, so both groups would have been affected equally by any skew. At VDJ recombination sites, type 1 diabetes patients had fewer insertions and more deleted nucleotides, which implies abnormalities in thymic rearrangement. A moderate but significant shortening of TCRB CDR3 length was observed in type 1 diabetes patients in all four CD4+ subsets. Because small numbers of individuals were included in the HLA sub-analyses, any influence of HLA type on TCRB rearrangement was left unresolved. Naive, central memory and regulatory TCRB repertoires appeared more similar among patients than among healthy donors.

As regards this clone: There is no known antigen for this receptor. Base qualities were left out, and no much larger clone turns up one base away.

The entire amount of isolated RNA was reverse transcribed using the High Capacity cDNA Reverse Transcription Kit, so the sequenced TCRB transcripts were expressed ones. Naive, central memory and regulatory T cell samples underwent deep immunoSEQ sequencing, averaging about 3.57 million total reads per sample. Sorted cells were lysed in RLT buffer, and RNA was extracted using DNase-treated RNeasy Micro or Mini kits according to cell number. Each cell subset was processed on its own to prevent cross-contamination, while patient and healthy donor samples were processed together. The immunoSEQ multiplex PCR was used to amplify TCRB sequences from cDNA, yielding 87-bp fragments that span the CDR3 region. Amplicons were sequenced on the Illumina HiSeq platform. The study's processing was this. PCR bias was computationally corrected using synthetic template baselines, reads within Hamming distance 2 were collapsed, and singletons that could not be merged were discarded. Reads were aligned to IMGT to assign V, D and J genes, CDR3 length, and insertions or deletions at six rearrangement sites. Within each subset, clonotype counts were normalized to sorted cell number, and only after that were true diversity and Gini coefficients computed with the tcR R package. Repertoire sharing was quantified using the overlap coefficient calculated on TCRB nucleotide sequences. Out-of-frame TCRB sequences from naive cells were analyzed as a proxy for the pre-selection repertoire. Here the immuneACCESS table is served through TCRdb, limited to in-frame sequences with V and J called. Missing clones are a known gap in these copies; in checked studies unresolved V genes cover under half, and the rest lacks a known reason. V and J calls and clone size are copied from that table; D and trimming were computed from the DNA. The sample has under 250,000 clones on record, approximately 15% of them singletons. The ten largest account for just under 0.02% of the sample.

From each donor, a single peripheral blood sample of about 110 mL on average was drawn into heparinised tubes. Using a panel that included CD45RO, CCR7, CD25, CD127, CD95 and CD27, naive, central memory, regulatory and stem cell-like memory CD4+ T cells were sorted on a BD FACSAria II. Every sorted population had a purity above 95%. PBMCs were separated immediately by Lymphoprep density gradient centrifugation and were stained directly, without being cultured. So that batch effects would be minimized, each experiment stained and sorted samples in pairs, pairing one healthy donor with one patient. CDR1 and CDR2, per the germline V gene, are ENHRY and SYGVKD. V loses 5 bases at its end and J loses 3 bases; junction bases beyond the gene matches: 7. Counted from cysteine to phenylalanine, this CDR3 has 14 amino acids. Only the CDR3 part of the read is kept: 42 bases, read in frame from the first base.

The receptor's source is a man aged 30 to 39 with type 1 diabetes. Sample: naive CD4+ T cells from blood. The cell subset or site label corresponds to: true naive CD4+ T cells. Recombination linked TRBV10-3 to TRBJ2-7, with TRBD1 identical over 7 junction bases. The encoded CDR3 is CAISPGQPYYEQYF. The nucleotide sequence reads TGTGCCATCAGTCCGGGACAGCCATACTACGAGCAGTACTTC.